Below, 23 T cell receptor beta chains from the same sample are listed, as sequenced in a study of regulatory T cells in long-lasting Graves disease. Time point here: newly diagnosed GD, antithyroid drugs for less than 3 months. RNA isolated from PBMCs was used to make the TCR library. Relying on iRepertoire HTBI primers and Arm-PCR of CDR3 regions, the team built TCR beta libraries. TCRdb re-called the multiplex PCR reads with MiXCR, one entry per CDR3 protein. The data contain 350,000 to 500,000 distinct CDR3 sequences, around 15% of them seen just once; the ten biggest clones take up 20% to 25%. Separately, the same data were catalogued under a study of T cells in Graves' hyperthyroidism and ophthalmopathy.

Specimen: peripheral blood mononuclear cells (PBMCs), collected at new diagnosis, from a patient treated with antithyroid drugs. The receptors derive from a woman younger than 30 with Graves disease.

This clonotype was seen at least ten times. V and J are TRBV28 and TRBJ2-3, with unresolved D. Germline loops: CDR1 MDHEN, CDR2 SYDVKM. V was trimmed by 3 bases and J by 7 bases, leaving 23 bases between them. This CDR3 contains 17 residues. CDR3 in DNA: TGTGCCAGCAGTTTCCTCTCTAGGAGTACGTATCCCCATACGCAGTATTTT. Translated: CASSFLSRSTYPHTQYF.

The sample holds many counts of this clonotype. The CDR3, as DNA: TGTGCCAGCAGCTTAAGTACCTTGGGGACTGAAGCTTTCTTT. It translates to CASSLSTLGTEAFF. The rearrangement uses TRBV7-2 and TRBJ1-1; no clear D. The germline V gene has CDR1 SGHTA and CDR2 FQGNSA. The V and J ends lost 2 bases and 5 bases respectively, with 12 bases between them. The CDR3 is 14 amino acids.

Comment on this clonotype: Given a far larger clone just one base away, this is likely a sequencing read error. The chain is built from TRBV27 and TRBJ2-7, with D uncertain. Germline CDR1 is MNHEY and CDR2 is SMNVEV (reference sequence). The V gene lost 4 bases and the J gene lost 0 bases, with 4 bases spanning the gap. The CDR3 totals 12 residues. CDR3 sequence: CASSSISYEQYF. DNA of the CDR3: TGTGCCAGCAGTTCCATCTCCTACGAGCAGTACTTC.

This clonotype has ten or more counts. The genes are TRBV7-9 and TRBJ2-1; the D gene is possibly TRBD1 (5 bases). The CDR3 loop spans 15 amino acids. V shed 5 bases and J shed 7 bases, with 18 bases lying between them. Germline V gene lookup returns CDR1 SEHNR and CDR2 FQNEAQ (reference sequence). This CDR3 reads CASSIDQGIENEQFF. In DNA, the CDR3 is TGTGCCAGCAGCATAGATCAGGGAATCGAAAATGAGCAGTTCTTC.

The chain couples TRBV7-2 to TRBJ1-5; 7 bases are shared with TRBD1. The CDR3 contains 14 residues. Trimming removed 0 bases from V and 7 bases from J; junction bases left unmatched: 3. Germline V gene data show CDR1 as SGHTA and CDR2 as FQGNSA. CDR3 bases: TGTGCCAGCAGCTTAGCACAGGGGCCCCAGCCCCAGCATTTT. Protein product: CASSLAQGPQPQHF.

This chain links TRBV6-2 or TRBV6-3 with TRBJ1-2; D remains ambiguous. Trimming stripped 5 bases from V and 3 bases from J, with 13 bases between. The CDR3 loop spans 14 amino acids. In germline, CDR1 is MNHEY, CDR2 SVGEGT. The CDR3 nucleotides are TGTGCCAGCAGTGAAGCCATAAGGGACTATGGCTACACCTTC. Amino acids: CASSEAIRDYGYTF.

This sequence joins TRBV20-1 and TRBJ2-3; D may be TRBD2 (5 bases). CDR1 and CDR2 (germline): DFQATT, SNEGSKA (reference sequence). Trimming took 2 bases from V and 6 from J, leaving 12 bases between them. The CDR3 loop spans 13 amino acids. CDR3 bases: TGCAGTGCTAGACCGATAGCGTATGATACGCAGTATTTT. Its protein is CSARPIAYDTQYF.

There are a few counts of this clonotype. The chain carries TRBV14 and TRBJ2-7; D assignment may be TRBD1 or TRBD2 (8 bases each). Trimming removed 5 bases at V and 0 bases at J, with 17 bases between. The germline CDR1 and CDR2 sequences are SGHDN and FVKESK. CDR3 size: 16 residues. CDR3 protein: CASSNRTGTSSYEQYF. As DNA, the CDR3 is TGTGCCAGCAGCAACCGGACAGGGACTAGCTCCTACGAGCAGTACTTC.

This clonotype appeared a few times. The chain carries TRBV7-8 and TRBJ2-2, with a weak D call TRBD2 (6 bases). This CDR3 comprises 14 residues. Per germline, CDR1 SGHVS and CDR2 FQNEAQ. Deletions cut 9 bases from V and 2 bases from J, with 13 bases between. CDR3 loop: CASGWGVNTGELFF. The CDR3 bases are TGTGCCAGTGGGTGGGGGGTTAACACCGGGGAGCTGTTTTTT.

At least ten counts were recorded for this clonotype. J is TRBJ2-3 and V is TRBV15; no clear D gene. The V end was cut by 0 bases, the J end by 4 bases, with 8 bases between. There are 14 residues in the CDR3. Germline V lookup: CDR1 LNHNV, CDR2 YYDKDF (reference sequence). CDR3 coding DNA: TGTGCCACCAGCAGAGATGGCCAGTCAGATACGCAGTATTTT. Its protein is CATSRDGQSDTQYF.

With regard to this clonotype: A much larger clone lies a single base off, so this may be a read error. This CDR3 reads CASSLNRDNYGCTF. The CDR3 nucleotides read TGCGCCAGCAGCTTGAACCGGGACAACTATGGCTGCACCTTC. The V gene is TRBV5-1, the J gene TRBJ1-2; possible D gene TRBD1, 6 bases. This CDR3 comprises 14 residues. The germline V gene encodes CDR1 SGHRS and CDR2 YFSETQ.

This clonotype was recorded a few times. This chain links TRBV7-9 with TRBJ2-1, with 11 bases lining up with TRBD2. Germline lookup yields CDR1 SEHNR and CDR2 FQNEAQ (reference sequence). Trimming removed 1 base from V and 7 bases from J; junction bases left unmatched: 3. The CDR3 is 15 amino acids. The CDR3 bases are TGTGCCAGCAGCTTAGGACTAGCGGGACAGAATGAGCAGTTCTTC. Its translation: CASSLGLAGQNEQFF. Together with reference TRBV7-9 and TRBJ2-1, the CDR3 gives the full variable domain: DTGVSQNPRHKITKRGQNVTFRCDPISEHNRLYWYRQTLGQGPEFLTYFQNEAQLEKSRLLSDRFSAERPKGSFSTLEIQRTEQGDSAMYLCASSLGLAGQNEQFFGPGTRLTVL.

In regard to this clonotype: Relative to the germline gene, one junction end is altered; a read error may explain this. V is TRBV7-2 and J is TRBJ2-1, with 8 positions matching TRBD2. CDR1 is SGHTA, CDR2 FQGNSA, per germline. The CDR3 is made up of 15 amino acids. CDR3 DNA: TGTGCCTGCAGCTTAGCGGGGACCACCTACAATGAGCAGTTCTTC. Translating it yields CACSLAGTTYNEQFF.

This chain links TRBV28 with TRBJ2-7; 12 bases align to TRBD2. The CDR3 totals 15 residues. CDR1 is MDHEN, CDR2 SYDVKM, per germline. The trim removed 4 bases at V and 3 bases at J, leaving 4 bases unmatched. CDR3 nucleotides: TGTGCCAGCAGTTCTCGGACTAGCGGGATCTACGAGCAGTACTTC. Amino acids: CASSSRTSGIYEQYF.

Many counts were recorded for this clonotype. This chain uses TRBV10-3 with TRBJ1-1, with 12 positions matching TRBD1. Germline V gene data show CDR1 as ENHRY and CDR2 as SYGVKD. This CDR3 has 16 residues. V dropped 6 bases and J dropped 3; count of bases not matched to a gene: 8. As DNA, the CDR3 is TGTGCCATCAGGGGGACAGGGGGCAAGGCGGACACTGAAGCTTTCTTT. Its translation is CAIRGTGGKADTEAFF.

In this sample, this clonotype turned up a few times. The chain employs TRBV27 and TRBJ2-3; 7 bases match TRBD2. Germline V gene sequence: CDR1 MNHEY, CDR2 SMNVEV (reference sequence). The CDR3 length is 14 residues. With 2 bases clipped from V and 5 bases from J, the junction kept 4 bases outside the gene matches. The chain's CDR3 is CASSLGAGKDTQYF. As DNA, the CDR3 is TGTGCCAGCAGTTTAGGAGCGGGAAAAGATACGCAGTATTTT.

This chain connects TRBV18 to TRBJ2-7; 12 bases fit TRBD1. The V gene's germline CDR1 is KGHSH and CDR2 LQKENI. The J segment lost 4 bases and the V segment lost 6 bases, leaving 19 bases of the junction unmatched. CDR3 length equals 19 residues. The CDR3 sequence is CASSTRGRPGQGASYEQYF. CDR3 nucleotides: TGTGCCAGCTCCACTCGAGGACGGCCGGGACAGGGGGCAAGTTACGAGCAGTACTTC.

The chain joins TRBV9 to TRBJ2-5; D ambiguous. The CDR3 totals 15 residues. V was clipped by 0 bases and J by 2 bases, with 11 bases between them. Germline CDR1 reads SGDLS; CDR2 reads YYNGEE. CDR3 amino acids: CASSVDGLQQETQYF. The CDR3 nucleotides read TGTGCCAGCAGCGTAGACGGGCTACAGCAAGAGACCCAGTACTTC.

This chain links TRBV19 with TRBJ2-1, with D unresolved. Germline-derived CDR1 and CDR2 are LNHDA and SQIVND (reference sequence). Trimming removed 4 bases from V and 6 bases from J, with 16 bases in between. This CDR3 contains 15 residues. The CDR3 DNA is TGTGCCAGTAGTAATGACAATTTGCCTTTCAATGAGCAGTTCTTC. Translating it yields CASSNDNLPFNEQFF.

This clonotype showed up many times. At one end the junction does not follow the germline gene, possibly because of a read error. The V gene is TRBV20-1, the J gene TRBJ1-2; D ambiguous. The V gene's germline CDR1 is DFQATT and CDR2 SNEGSKA (reference sequence). The CDR3 consists of 11 residues. The CDR3 DNA reads TGCAGTGCTAGGGAGGCGGCCTGGATCAGCTTC. Its protein product is CSAREAAWISF.

This clonotype was recorded many times. The CDR3 bases are TGTGCCTGGACAAAGACATCGAACACTGAAGCTTTCTTT. Residues: CAWTKTSNTEAFF. V and J are TRBV30 and TRBJ1-1; D gene uncertain. Germline-derived CDR1 and CDR2 are GTSNPN and SVGIG (reference sequence). V gave up 4 bases and J gave up 1 base, with 10 bases separating them. The CDR3 length is 13 residues.

This clonotype occurred a few times. V usage is TRBV7-3 and J usage is TRBJ2-1; D call uncertain. CDR3 size: 13 residues. Trimming took 1 base from V and 4 from J, leaving 5 bases between them. Germline values: CDR1 SGHTA, CDR2 FQGTGA. CDR3 in amino acids: CASSLKEYNEQFF. In DNA form, the CDR3 reads TGTGCCAGCAGCTTAAAGGAATACAATGAGCAGTTCTTC.

Details on this clonotype: Given a much more abundant clone one base away, this may be a read error. The J gene is TRBJ2-3, the V gene TRBV7-2; TRBD2 agrees at 10 bases. The CDR3 spans 18 residues. The ends lost 5 bases at V and 7 bases at J; junction bases unmatched: 18. CDR1 is SGHTA, CDR2 FQGNSA, per germline. CDR3 nucleotide sequence: TGTGCCAGCAGCCCGGAACTAGCGGGACTTCAAGGGACATATACGCAGTATTTT. It specifies CASSPELAGLQGTYTQYF.